Sequencing of this TCR beta chain was carried out in a study of blood T cell repertoires in COVID-19. In the authors' methods: Using reference gene primer amplification, nucleated cell counts were estimated. Here immunoSEQ multiplex PCR was the method, and the copy in TCRdb shows in-frame clones only, minus some. V and J calls and clone size come straight from that table; D and trimming were deduced from the DNA. The repertoire includes about 200,000 clones, 79% of them detected once, and roughly 5.7% sits in the top ten. The CDR3 totals 13 residues. V lost 6 bases to trimming and J lost 3 bases; unmatched junction nucleotides: 5. Germline lookup yields CDR1 SGHRS and CDR2 YFSETQ.

The chain is built from TRBV5-1 and TRBJ2-7, with TRBD1 identical over 8 bases. This clonotype was sampled from a woman in her thirties or forties with COVID-19, enrolled during active disease. Sequencing used peripheral blood. The CDR3, as DNA: TGCGCCAGCACCATCGGACAGGGCTACGAGCAGTACTTC. Translated, it gives CASTIGQGYEQYF.